These T cell receptor beta chains were read from a single sample in a study of early stage breast cancer tumors. Profiling relied on immunoSEQ multiplex PCR, and the TCRdb table lists in-frame clones only, not all of them. This table has 10,000 or so clones, around 79% appearing once. The specimen was normal breast tissue next to the tumor. These TCRs come from a person aged 35-50 years with breast cancer. Each CDR3 is given with its conserved first and last residue. A D gene is named only where the DNA matches it firmly. The listing skips clone size in some rows; elsewhere it reads once, few, many or a size class.

CDR3 DNA: TGTGCCAGCAGCCTCGGCTACCAAGGGACCGGGGAGCTGTTTTTT
CDR3 protein: CASSLGYQGTGELFF
D gene: NA
clone size: NA
J gene: TRBJ2-2
V gene: TRBV6-1

CDR3 DNA: TGTGCCAGCAGCCAAGGGTTCTCTAATGAAAAACTGTTTTTT
CDR3 protein: CASSQGFSNEKLFF
D gene: NA
clone size: NA
J gene: TRBJ1-4
V gene: TRBV11-3

CDR3 DNA: TGTGCCAGCAGCTCGGACGGTGTCTCCTACGAGCAGTACTTC
CDR3 protein: CASSSDGVSYEQYF
D gene: NA
clone size: NA
J gene: TRBJ2-7
V gene: TRBV7-2

CDR3 DNA: TGTGCCAGCAGCTTTTTCCAGGCTAGCGGGGAGCTGTTTTTT
CDR3 protein: CASSFFQASGELFF
D gene: NA
clone size: NA
J gene: TRBJ2-2
V gene: TRBV11-2

CDR3 DNA: TGCGCCAGCAGCATACAGGGTGGGACTAATGAAAAACTGTTTTTT
CDR3 protein: CASSIQGGTNEKLFF
D gene: NA
clone size: NA
J gene: TRBJ1-4
V gene: TRBV5-1

CDR3 DNA: TGTGCCAGTAGTATAGACCAGGGATCCGGGGAGCTGTTTTTT
CDR3 protein: CASSIDQGSGELFF
D gene: NA
clone size: NA
J gene: TRBJ2-2
V gene: TRBV19

CDR3 DNA: TGCAGCGTTGAGACCTTTGGGACACAGGATCACTATGGCTACACCTTC
CDR3 protein: CSVETFGTQDHYGYTF
D gene: NA
clone size: NA
J gene: TRBJ1-2
V gene: TRBV29-1

CDR3 DNA: TGTGCCAGTAGTTCCCTAGAGGAGGTACAGTTCTTC
CDR3 protein: CASSSLEEVQFF
D gene: NA
clone size: NA
J gene: TRBJ2-1
V gene: TRBV19

CDR3 DNA: TGTGCCAGCAGCCCGAGCACACCCTCCTACGAGCAGTACTTC
CDR3 protein: CASSPSTPSYEQYF
D gene: NA
clone size: few
J gene: TRBJ2-7
V gene: TRBV7-9

CDR3 DNA: TGTGCCAGCAGCCCCTTTCCCACCAAGTACAATGAGCAGTTCTTC
CDR3 protein: CASSPFPTKYNEQFF
D gene: NA
clone size: NA
J gene: TRBJ2-1
V gene: TRBV11-2

CDR3 DNA: TGTGCCAGCAGCTCAAATTTCGAAGAGGTGAACACTGAAGCTTTCTTT
CDR3 protein: CASSSNFEEVNTEAFF
D gene: NA
clone size: NA
J gene: TRBJ1-1
V gene: TRBV7-9

CDR3 DNA: TGTGCCAGCAGTTACTTAACAAGCACAGATACGCAGTATTTT
CDR3 protein: CASSYLTSTDTQYF
D gene: NA
clone size: once
J gene: TRBJ2-3
V gene: TRBV6-5

CDR3 DNA: TGTGCCAGTACCGATGGCTATGGCTACACCTTC
CDR3 protein: CASTDGYGYTF
D gene: NA
clone size: NA
J gene: TRBJ1-2
V gene: TRBV19

CDR3 DNA: TGTGCCAGCAGTCTCAAGCGGAGCACAGATACGCAGTATTTT
CDR3 protein: CASSLKRSTDTQYF
D gene: NA
clone size: NA
J gene: TRBJ2-3
V gene: TRBV27

CDR3 DNA: TGTGCCAGCAGTACCGGACTAGCGGGAGTTGAGCAGTTCTTC
CDR3 protein: CASSTGLAGVEQFF
D gene: TRBD2
clone size: NA
J gene: TRBJ2-1
V gene: TRBV2

CDR3 DNA: TGTGCCAGCAGCCCCGCGGGGTTACCCTACGAGCAGTACTTC
CDR3 protein: CASSPAGLPYEQYF
D gene: NA
clone size: few
J gene: TRBJ2-7
V gene: TRBV14

CDR3 DNA: TGCGCCAGCAGCTCCGAACAGATGAACACTGAAGCTTTCTTT
CDR3 protein: CASSSEQMNTEAFF
D gene: NA
clone size: NA
J gene: TRBJ1-1
V gene: TRBV5-1

CDR3 DNA: TGTGCCAGCGGGGGGGCCGTCCATGAGCAGTTCTTC
CDR3 protein: CASGGAVHEQFF
D gene: NA
clone size: NA
J gene: TRBJ2-1
V gene: TRBV6-5

CDR3 DNA: TGTGCCAGCGGCAGCAGGGGGTTCAATGAGCAGTTCTTC
CDR3 protein: CASGSRGFNEQFF
D gene: TRBD1
clone size: NA
J gene: TRBJ2-1
V gene: TRBV27

CDR3 DNA: TGTGCCTGGAGTGCCCCCGGGGGACAGGGGCGAAATACGCAGTATTTT
CDR3 protein: CAWSAPGGQGRNTQYF
D gene: TRBD1
clone size: NA
J gene: TRBJ2-3
V gene: TRBV30

CDR3 DNA: TGTGCCAGCAGCTTAGGGTGGGGGGGAGCCGCCCTTAGTAATGAAAAACTGTTTTTT
CDR3 protein: CASSLGWGGAALSNEKLFF
D gene: NA
clone size: NA
J gene: TRBJ1-4
V gene: TRBV7-2

CDR3 DNA: TGTGCCAGTAGTATTAGGACAGACACAGATACGCAGTATTTT
CDR3 protein: CASSIRTDTDTQYF
D gene: NA
clone size: NA
J gene: TRBJ2-3
V gene: TRBV19

CDR3 DNA: TGCAGCGTTGTCAGGGGGCTGTACAATGAGCAGTTCTTC
CDR3 protein: CSVVRGLYNEQFF
D gene: TRBD1
clone size: NA
J gene: TRBJ2-1
V gene: TRBV29-1

CDR3 DNA: TGCAGCGTTGGGGGGAGGAGGGTGAACACTGAAGCTTTCTTT
CDR3 protein: CSVGGRRVNTEAFF
D gene: NA
clone size: few
J gene: TRBJ1-1
V gene: TRBV29-1

CDR3 DNA: TGTGCCAGTAGTATCAGGGGGCGCTACGAGCAGTACTTC
CDR3 protein: CASSIRGRYEQYF
D gene: TRBD1
clone size: few
J gene: TRBJ2-7
V gene: TRBV19

CDR3 DNA: TGTGCCAGCCGACCGGGGGTTGGGGTCTCTAATGAAAAACTGTTTTTT
CDR3 protein: CASRPGVGVSNEKLFF
D gene: NA
clone size: NA
J gene: TRBJ1-4
V gene: TRBV27

CDR3 DNA: TGTGCCATCGGAGGACTAGCGGGAGGTATGGAGACCCAGTACTTC
CDR3 protein: CAIGGLAGGMETQYF
D gene: TRBD2
clone size: once
J gene: TRBJ2-5
V gene: TRBV10-3

CDR3 DNA: TGTGCCAGCATGGACGGTGCACAGAACAAAAACATTCAGTACTTC
CDR3 protein: CASMDGAQNKNIQYF
D gene: NA
clone size: NA
J gene: TRBJ2-4
V gene: TRBV7-9

CDR3 DNA: TGTGCCAGCAGTTCAGGACAGGGGGTGGTGGAGACCCAGTACTTC
CDR3 protein: CASSSGQGVVETQYF
D gene: TRBD1
clone size: NA
J gene: TRBJ2-5
V gene: TRBV7-6

CDR3 DNA: TGTGCCAGTACCGATTCGGACAGGGGGCCGCCCACCGGGGAGCTGTTTTTT
CDR3 protein: CASTDSDRGPPTGELFF
D gene: TRBD1
clone size: NA
J gene: TRBJ2-2
V gene: TRBV19

CDR3 DNA: TGCGCCAGCAGCCAAGAGTTACCAACAAGCACAGATACGCAGTATTTT
CDR3 protein: CASSQELPTSTDTQYF
D gene: NA
clone size: NA
J gene: TRBJ2-3
V gene: TRBV4-1

CDR3 DNA: TGCGCCAGCAGCCGAGGCGGGTTGGAGACCCAGTACTTC
CDR3 protein: CASSRGGLETQYF
D gene: NA
clone size: few
J gene: TRBJ2-5
V gene: TRBV4-1

CDR3 DNA: TGTGCCAGCTCCCGTAGCGGCGGGAATGAGCAGTTCTTC
CDR3 protein: CASSRSGGNEQFF
D gene: NA
clone size: NA
J gene: TRBJ2-1
V gene: TRBV18

CDR3 DNA: TGTGCCAGCAGTGAGGGGAAACTAGTAGATGAGCAGTTCTTC
CDR3 protein: CASSEGKLVDEQFF
D gene: NA
clone size: NA
J gene: TRBJ2-1
V gene: TRBV2

CDR3 DNA: TGTGCCAGCAGTGACCCCTCTTTAGCCGGGGGAGAGACCCAGTACTTC
CDR3 protein: CASSDPSLAGGETQYF
D gene: NA
clone size: NA
J gene: TRBJ2-5
V gene: TRBV25-1

CDR3 DNA: TGTGCCAGCAGTGGGGTCCTAGATAAGAACGAGCAGTACTTC
CDR3 protein: CASSGVLDKNEQYF
D gene: NA
clone size: few
J gene: TRBJ2-7
V gene: TRBV2

CDR3 DNA: TGTGCCAGCAGCTTGAACGGGCCAAAAGACCACGAGCAGTACTTC
CDR3 protein: CASSLNGPKDHEQYF
D gene: NA
clone size: NA
J gene: TRBJ2-7
V gene: TRBV5-5

CDR3 DNA: TGCGCCAGCAGTGCAGGAGGACTAGCGGCCCTTTACCGGGAGACCCAGTACTTC
CDR3 protein: CASSAGGLAALYRETQYF
D gene: TRBD2
clone size: NA
J gene: TRBJ2-5
V gene: TRBV10-2

CDR3 DNA: TGTGCCAGCAGCCAAAGACAGGGAAGGGACAATGAGCAGTTCTTC
CDR3 protein: CASSQRQGRDNEQFF
D gene: TRBD1
clone size: NA
J gene: TRBJ2-1
V gene: TRBV4-2

CDR3 DNA: TGTGCCAGCAGCTACTCTACGACTAGCGGGAGTAGAGAGACCCAGTACTTC
CDR3 protein: CASSYSTTSGSRETQYF
D gene: TRBD2
clone size: NA
J gene: TRBJ2-5
V gene: TRBV27